A single sample gave rise to the 18 T cell receptor beta chains below, sequenced in a study of cytomegalovirus exposure and HLA in healthy donors. PCR primers comprised 60 Vbeta and 13 Jbeta primers. The assay was immunoSEQ multiplex PCR, and TCRdb's table has in-frame clones only and misses some. The table shows roughly 110,000 clones, with 60% to 80% occurring only once. Input material: PBMCs. The receptors were gathered from a man between 18 and 35 years old in good health and CMV-seronegative.

The CDR3 DNA follows: TGCAGCGTTCAGGGGGCGGATGGCTACACCTTC. Translation: CSVQGADGYTF. This rearrangement joins TRBV29-1 to TRBJ1-2; TRBD1 aligns across 8 bases. The V gene's germline CDR1 is SQVTM and CDR2 ANQGSEA. The CDR3 totals 11 residues. The V and J ends lost 5 bases and 6 bases, in that order; junction bases with no gene match: 2.

This clone appeared a few times. The chain uses TRBV5-6 and TRBJ1-4; 9 bases are a match to TRBD1. With V trimmed by 4 bases and J by 6 bases, 4 bases remained unmatched. This CDR3 comprises 14 residues. CDR1 and CDR2 (germline): SGHDT, YYEEEE. The CDR3 DNA reads as TGTGCCAGCAGCAGGGACAGGGATTATGAAAAACTGTTTTTT. It is translated as CASSRDRDYEKLFF.

This clone came up a few times. This rearrangement joins TRBV6-1 to TRBJ2-3; D is undetermined. In germline, CDR1 is MNHNS, CDR2 SASEGT. This CDR3 is built from 14 residues. V was shortened by 3 bases and J by 2 bases, with 9 bases between the two germline ends. The CDR3: CASSDSVHTDTQYF. CDR3 nucleotides: TGTGCCAGCAGTGACTCCGTACACACAGATACGCAGTATTTT.

This chain connects TRBV27 to TRBJ1-2, with TRBD1 matching over 8 bases. This CDR3 region has 14 residues. CDR1 is MNHEY and CDR2 is SMNVEV in the germline V gene (reference sequence). Germline trimming cut 6 bases from V and 0 bases from J; bases unmatched to any gene: 3. The CDR3 DNA reads TGTGCCAGCAGGCAGACAGGGGCTAACTATGGCTACACCTTC. Its translation is CASRQTGANYGYTF.

The V and J genes are TRBV7-9 and TRBJ2-2; 8 bases match TRBD1. Per germline, CDR1 SEHNR and CDR2 FQNEAQ (reference sequence). The CDR3 runs to 14 residues. The J segment lost 5 bases and the V segment lost 3 bases, leaving 2 bases of the junction unmatched. CDR3 sequence (DNA): TGTGCCAGCAGCTTTACAGGGGGAACCGGGGAGCTGTTTTTT. Protein: CASSFTGGTGELFF.

The rearrangement uses TRBV4-3 and TRBJ1-1; 7 bases map to TRBD1. The CDR3 sequence is 17 residues long. V was clipped by 1 base and J by 3 bases; unmatched bases: 11. Germline lookup yields CDR1 LGHNA and CDR2 YSLEER. CDR3 nucleotide sequence: TGCGCCAGCAGCCAAGTGATAAAGGAGGGGGCTTACACTGAAGCTTTCTTT. As protein: CASSQVIKEGAYTEAFF.

The chain couples TRBV11-2 to TRBJ2-7; possibly TRBD1 for D (5 bases). V was shortened by 7 bases and J by 3 bases, with 10 bases between the two germline ends. This CDR3 spans 12 amino acids. Germline values: CDR1 SGHAT, CDR2 FQNNGV. The CDR3 loop is CASKGADYEQYF. CDR3 sequence (DNA): TGTGCCAGCAAAGGGGCAGACTACGAGCAGTACTTC.

This chain connects TRBV4-2 to TRBJ1-4; unclear D gene. V gave up 4 bases and J gave up 1 base, with 13 bases separating them. The CDR3 has 16 residues. In germline, CDR1 is LGHNA, CDR2 YNFKEQ. The CDR3 DNA is TGTGCCAGCAGCCCAGAGGAAGGGAGAACTAATGAAAAACTGTTTTTT. It codes for CASSPEEGRTNEKLFF.

V usage is TRBV11-2 and J usage is TRBJ2-2, with D perhaps matching TRBD1 (5 bases). The CDR3 is 14 residues long. CDR1 is SGHAT and CDR2 is FQNNGV in the germline V gene. The V and J ends lost 5 bases and 6 bases respectively, with 13 bases between them. CDR3 sequence (DNA): TGTGCCAGCAGCCCCATGGCAGGGTCCGGGGAGCTGTTTTTT. Amino acids: CASSPMAGSGELFF.

The chain has TRBV15 and TRBJ2-3, with D uncertain. Trimming shortened V by 0 bases and J by 6 bases, and 4 bases separated the two germline ends. Germline V gene data show CDR1 as LNHNV and CDR2 as YYDKDF (reference sequence). The CDR3 contains 12 residues. Here the CDR3 DNA reads TGTGCCACCAGCAGAGAAGCGGATACGCAGTATTTT. Amino acids: CATSREADTQYF.

The rearrangement links TRBV29-1 to TRBJ1-2; 7 positions agree with TRBD1. The J segment lost 6 bases and the V segment lost 6 bases, leaving 7 bases of the junction unmatched. This CDR3 comprises 12 residues. Per the germline V gene, CDR1 is SQVTM and CDR2 is ANQGSEA. The CDR3 region is CSVDRDRHGYTF. The DNA of the CDR3 is TGCAGCGTCGACAGGGATCGCCATGGCTACACCTTC.

This clone came up many times. The rearrangement links TRBV4-3 to TRBJ2-7; TRBD1 matches 7 bases. The V and J ends lost 4 bases and 6 bases, in that order; junction bases with no gene match: 6. The germline CDR1 and CDR2 sequences are LGHNA and YSLEER. The CDR3 has 13 residues. The CDR3 bases are TGCGCCAGCAGCCGTGACAGGGTCGGCGAGCAGTACTTC. It specifies CASSRDRVGEQYF.

The chain joins TRBV10-3 to TRBJ1-6, with D possibly TRBD1 on 5 matching bases. The CDR3 consists of 15 residues. V dropped 5 bases and J dropped 9 bases, with 17 bases sitting between them. Germline lookup yields CDR1 ENHRY and CDR2 SYGVKD. The DNA of the CDR3 is TGTGCCATCAGTCTGGGGGGGACTGGTGGTTCACCCCTCCACTTT. This encodes CAISLGGTGGSPLHF.

On this clone: This sample includes further DNA sequences coding for the same CDR3. This chain joins TRBV2 and TRBJ1-3; 8 positions agree with TRBD1. V trimming: 8 bases; J trimming: 7 bases; junction bases outside the gene matches: 10. The CDR3 runs to 14 residues. The germline V gene has CDR1 SNHLY and CDR2 FYNNEI. CDR3 sequence: CASSRGQGGNTIYF. The CDR3, as DNA: TGTGCCAGCTCCCGAGGACAGGGAGGCAACACCATATATTTT.

The chain carries TRBV7-2 and TRBJ1-3, with TRBD1 matching over 9 bases. CDR3 length equals 17 residues. With V trimmed by 5 bases and J by 4 bases, 12 bases remained unmatched. CDR1 is SGHTA and CDR2 is FQGNSA in the germline V gene. CDR3 sequence (DNA): TGTGCCAGCAGCCCGTCCACCGGGACAGGGTACGGAAACACCATATATTTT. Translated, it gives CASSPSTGTGYGNTIYF.

As regards this clone: At one end the junction does not follow the germline gene, possibly because of a read error. The rearrangement joins TRBV7-9 to TRBJ2-2; a weak D match, TRBD2 (6 bases). Germline V gene sequence: CDR1 SEHNR, CDR2 FQNEAQ (reference sequence). The CDR3 totals 15 residues. The CDR3 reads CSSSSSWGDGGELFF. The CDR3 bases are TGTTCCAGCAGCTCCAGCTGGGGGGACGGCGGGGAGCTGTTTTTT. Together with reference TRBV7-9 and TRBJ2-2, the CDR3 gives the full variable domain: DTGVSQNPRHKITKRGQNVTFRCDPISEHNRLYWYRQTLGQGPEFLTYFQNEAQLEKSRLLSDRFSAERPKGSFSTLEIQRTEQGDSAMYLCSSSSSWGDGGELFFGEGSRLTVL.

The chain carries TRBV10-3 and TRBJ2-7; D may be TRBD1 (5 bases). This CDR3 is 14 amino acids long. Germline loops: CDR1 ENHRY, CDR2 SYGVKD. The V end lost 3 bases, the J end lost 4 bases, and 13 bases lay between the germline ends. The CDR3 coding sequence is TGTGCCATCAGTGACGACAGTAGCAGGTACGAGCAGTACTTC. Translating gives CAISDDSSRYEQYF.

The V gene is TRBV7-9, the J gene TRBJ2-7, with TRBD2 identical over 8 bases. Germline V gene data show CDR1 as SEHNR and CDR2 as FQNEAQ (reference sequence). V shed 5 bases, J shed 5 bases, and the junction held 11 bases outside the gene matches. The CDR3 loop spans 15 amino acids. In nucleotides, the CDR3 is TGTGCCAGCAGCCCAGCGGGGGCTCTATTCGACGAGCAGTACTTC. The encoded protein is CASSPAGALFDEQYF.